This paragraph reports one T cell receptor beta chain. Cells designated naive CD8 were CD45RO-negative and were positively selected for CCR7, with terminally differentiated effector memory CD45RA+ cells excluded. Some clones are missing from TCRdb's copy, which holds only in-frame ones; the method was immunoSEQ multiplex PCR. The sample contains roughly 2,000,000 clones, approximately 94% of which appear only once. These data belong to a study of shared clonotypes between healthy human individuals. Germline CDR1 is PRHDT and CDR2 is FYEKMQ (reference sequence). This CDR3 region has 18 residues. J lost 0 bases, V lost 3 bases, and 9 bases had no gene match.

Input material: naive CD8+ T cells sorted from blood. The J gene is TRBJ2-5, the V gene TRBV13; TRBD2 matches 11 bases. This receptor was obtained from a man younger than 35 in good health. The CDR3 region has the DNA TGTGCCAGCAGCTTCCTAGCGGGGGGCCTGGTGCACCAAGAGACCCAGTACTTC. Protein product: CASSFLAGGLVHQETQYF.